This T cell receptor beta chain was retrieved from a study of shared clonotypes between healthy human individuals. Study outcomes and limitations: Shared clonotypes: roughly 5% naive CD4, about 4% naive CD8, over 2% memory CD4, 0.4% to 0.45% memory CD8. An expected dependence of interdonor clonotype sharing on sequencing depth was noted. Generation probability values for non-shared clonotypes were lower than those for clonotypes shared by all four donors.

Germline CDR1 reads SGHRS; CDR2 reads YFSETQ. V lost 4 bases to trimming and J lost 0 bases, with 17 bases between them. The CDR3 sequence is 16 residues long. Method: immunoSEQ multiplex PCR; TCRdb's copy keeps in-frame clones and lacks some. The sample carries some 2 million clones, 85% to 95% recorded once. To note about this clone: Its target is unknown.

The clonotype originates from a man aged 18 to 30 in good health. The chain employs TRBV5-1 and TRBJ2-7; possible D gene TRBD1, 6 bases. The sample comprised naive CD4+ T cells sorted from blood. This sample's subset: CD45RA+ positively selected. CDR3 amino acids: CASSPGHSGSSYEQYF. The CDR3, as DNA: TGCGCCAGCAGCCCGGGACACTCTGGATCCTCCTACGAGCAGTACTTC.